This TCR beta chain stems from a study of CXCR3-negative and CXCR3-positive naive CD8 T cells. Overall study findings and caveats: Memory CD8+ cells had much lower diversity, and both naive subsets had comparably high diversity. Most assays used freshly isolated PBMCs, as cryopreservation partially reduced CXCR3. The TRB CDR3s that CXCR3-positive naive cells carried were more hydrophobic than those of CXCR3-negative naive cells.

In preparing the TRB cDNA libraries, 5' RACE with UMI labels was used. TCRdb re-called the 5' RACE reads and shows each CDR3 protein once, DNA omitted. This table lists more than 80,000 distinct CDR3 sequences. Germline lookup yields CDR1 LGHNA and CDR2 YSLEER. CDR3 length: 15 residues. Note on this clonotype: Antigen specificity is unknown.

The J gene is TRBJ2-1, the V gene TRBV4-3. The origin of this receptor is a human donor in good health. Some clones in this sample may be carry-over from other donors' samples. Sequencing input: naive CXCR3+ CD8+ T cells from blood. Subset here: CD45RO-CCR7+CD27+CD95- naive CD8+ T cells expressing CXCR3 (TNR3+). This CDR3 reads CASSQDISSYNEQFF.